The rows below give T cell receptor beta chains drawn from one sample of a study of blood T cell repertoires in COVID-19. Method: immunoSEQ multiplex PCR; TCRdb's copy keeps in-frame clones and lacks some. The repertoire includes about 200,000 clones, approximately 84% of them detected once, and approximately 16% sits in the top ten. The sample was PBMCs or T cells enriched from blood (not recorded which). These receptors all come from a man aged 40-49 years who had recovered from COVID-19. Each CDR3 is given without its conserved first and last residue. Each record gives: clone size, V gene, J gene, CDR3 protein. Clone size, where shown, is once, few, many, or a class for clones that have expanded.

>-|TRBV5-1|TRBJ2-1
ASSSGGITGNEQF
>-|TRBV30|TRBJ2-7
AWSVRTTGSGEQY
>-|TRBV28|TRBJ2-5
ASSLRKGSGETQY
>once|TRBV7-3|TRBJ2-5
ASSPGGLAGGQETQY
>-|TRBV2|TRBJ2-5
AGSRQGGETQY
>-|TRBV6-1|TRBJ2-4
ASRRGLAKNIQY
>-|TRBV5-1|TRBJ1-1
ASSLSQISTEAF
>few|TRBV28|TRBJ1-1
ASSLAGRTEAF
>-|TRBV5-4|TRBJ1-1
ASSAGQGGMNTEAF
>-|TRBV6-8|TRBJ1-2
ASITGGGYGYT
>-|TRBV4-1|TRBJ2-7
ASSQLQGKSYEQY
>-|TRBV5-1|TRBJ2-2
ASAGTGGASGELF
>-|TRBV5-4|TRBJ1-3
ASSLAAGHSGNTIY
>-|TRBV6-2/TRBV6-3|TRBJ2-5
ASSYSFSGEETQY
>-|TRBV5-4|TRBJ2-3
ASSYTSDTQY
>-|TRBV5-8|TRBJ1-2
ASSSDMGQGIGYT
>-|TRBV25-1|TRBJ1-2
ASSRAGGRGYT
>few|TRBV5-1|TRBJ1-4
ASSGAPGGVGEKLF
>-|TRBV9|TRBJ2-1
ASSFNSYNEQF
>-|TRBV28|TRBJ1-3
ASSFGTGYTGNTIY
>-|TRBV5-1|TRBJ2-7
ASSLAGQGASYEQY
>-|TRBV5-1|TRBJ2-7
ASSPDSESYEQY
>-|TRBV4-2|TRBJ2-7
ASSQESGLAGLAYEQY
>-|TRBV5-4|TRBJ2-5
ASSAGQETQY
>-|TRBV19|TRBJ2-1
ASSIPGTTLGQF
>few|TRBV18|TRBJ1-5
ASSPRAGANQPQH
>-|TRBV7-3|TRBJ2-3
ASSAVSYTDTQY
>-|TRBV28|TRBJ1-6
ASSLVPGSGSPLH
>-|TRBV5-1|TRBJ1-2
ASSPTSGASGYT